The T cell receptor (beta chain) described here comes from a study of technical replicates of blood from a few donors. TCRdb keeps only in-frame clones here, not all; method: immunoSEQ multiplex PCR. The sample contains 65,000 to 80,000 clones, under 99% of which appear only once. Germline lookup yields CDR1 SEHNR and CDR2 FQNEAQ (reference sequence). This CDR3 comprises 13 residues. J gave up 5 bases and V 8 bases, and 4 bases lay outside the gene matches. The sequence derives from a human donor in good health. The chain recombines TRBV7-9 with TRBJ1-5; 9 nucleotides match TRBD1. Sequenced sample: T cells isolated from PBMCs. The CDR3 coding sequence is TGTGCCAGCGTACAGGGGGCGTATCAGCCCCAGCATTTT. Its protein product is CASVQGAYQPQHF.